This TCR beta chain was sequenced in a study of cytomegalovirus exposure and HLA in healthy donors. V lost 6 bases to trimming and J lost 7 bases; unmatched junction nucleotides: 6. The CDR3 extends over 13 amino acids. CDR1 LGHNT and CDR2 FRNRAP come from the germline V gene. Data came from immunoSEQ multiplex PCR; TCRdb stores just in-frame clones and leaves some out. The top ten clones hold 0.95% to 1.5% of a sample with some 350,000 clones, around 90% of them seen once. General study results and limits: Cytomegalovirus association was listed for about 170 TCR beta chains. In the 95 to 150 validation repertoires, about 94% of cluster scores exceeded 0, per a later analysis. Most TCR sequences proved rare, with some public TCRs found in many donors. Specificity of a few CMV-associated chains for CMV antigens was verified in vitro.

Concerning this clone: Its specificity is not known.

The sample taken for sequencing was PBMCs. The source of this sequence is a woman in her 30s in good health and CMV-seropositive. The V and J genes are TRBV12-5 and TRBJ1-1, with 9 bases lining up with TRBD1. CDR3 amino acids: CASGKGQGNEAFF. In nucleotides, the CDR3 is TGTGCTAGTGGCAAGGGACAGGGTAATGAAGCTTTCTTT.